Sequencing of this TCR beta chain was carried out in a study of blood T cell repertoires in COVID-19. Generated by immunoSEQ multiplex PCR, the TCRdb table keeps only in-frame clones and is missing some. The sample includes more than 200,000 clones, about 90% of them seen just once. The CDR3 length is 11 residues. The ends were cut back, 3 bases at V and 8 bases at J, with 10 bases in the middle. In germline, CDR1 is SQVTM, CDR2 ANQGSEA. The TCR comes from a woman aged 18-30 years who had recovered from COVID-19. Sequenced: PBMCs or T cells enriched from blood (not recorded which). The chain couples TRBV29-1 to TRBJ1-2; D is undetermined. Here the CDR3 DNA reads TGCAGCGTTGATCACCGCGAGGGCTACACCTTC. Its protein product is CSVDHREGYTF.